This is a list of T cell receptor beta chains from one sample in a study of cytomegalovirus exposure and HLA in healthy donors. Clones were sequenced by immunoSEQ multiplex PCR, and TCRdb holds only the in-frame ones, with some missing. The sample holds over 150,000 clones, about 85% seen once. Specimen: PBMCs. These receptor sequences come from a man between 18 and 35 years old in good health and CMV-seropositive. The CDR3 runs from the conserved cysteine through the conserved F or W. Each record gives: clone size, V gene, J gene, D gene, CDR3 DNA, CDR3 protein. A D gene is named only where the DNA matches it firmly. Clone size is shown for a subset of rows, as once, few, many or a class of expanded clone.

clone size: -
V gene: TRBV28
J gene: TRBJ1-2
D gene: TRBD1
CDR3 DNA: TGTGCCAGCAGTCGACAGGGAAGTAGGAAAGACGGCTACACCTTC
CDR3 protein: CASSRQGSRKDGYTF

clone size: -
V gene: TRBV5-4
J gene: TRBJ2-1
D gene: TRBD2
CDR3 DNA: TGTGCCAGCAGCTTCACAGCAGCCGGGACTAGTAATGAGCAGTTCTTC
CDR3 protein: CASSFTAAGTSNEQFF

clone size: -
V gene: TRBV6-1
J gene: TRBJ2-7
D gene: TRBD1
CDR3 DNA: TGTGCCAGCAGTGTTTATGTGACAGGGCATTCATCCTACGAGCAGTACTTC
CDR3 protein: CASSVYVTGHSSYEQYF

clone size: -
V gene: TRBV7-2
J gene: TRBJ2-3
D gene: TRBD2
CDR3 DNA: TGTGCCAGCAGCTTCGGGACTAGCGGCACAGATACGCAGTATTTT
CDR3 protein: CASSFGTSGTDTQYF

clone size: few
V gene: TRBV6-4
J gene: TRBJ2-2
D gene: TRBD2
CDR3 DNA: TGTGCCAGCAGCCCTACACGGGAGGGGGTCGACACCGGGGAGCTGTTTTTT
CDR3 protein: CASSPTREGVDTGELFF

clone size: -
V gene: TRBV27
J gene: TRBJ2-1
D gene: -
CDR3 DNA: TGTGCCAGCAGCCTCTCATCGGGTAGGAATGAGCAGTTCTTC
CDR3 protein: CASSLSSGRNEQFF

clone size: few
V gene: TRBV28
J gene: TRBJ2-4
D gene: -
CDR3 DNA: TGTGCCAGCAGCCCGGGGTCCTTAGCCAAAAACATTCAGTACTTC
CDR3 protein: CASSPGSLAKNIQYF

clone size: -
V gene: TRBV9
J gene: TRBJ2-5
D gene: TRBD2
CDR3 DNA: TGTGCCAGCAGCGTAGGGGTCGGCGGGGGGGCCCAAGAGACCCAGTACTTC
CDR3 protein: CASSVGVGGGAQETQYF

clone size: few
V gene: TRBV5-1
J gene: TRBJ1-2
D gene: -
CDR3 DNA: TGCGCCAGCAGCTTGGATGTAGGGGACTATGGCTACACCTTC
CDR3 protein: CASSLDVGDYGYTF

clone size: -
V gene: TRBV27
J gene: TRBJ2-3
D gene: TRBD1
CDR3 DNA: TGTGCCAGCAGCTTGGACAGGGAAAGCACAGATACGCAGTATTTT
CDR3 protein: CASSLDRESTDTQYF

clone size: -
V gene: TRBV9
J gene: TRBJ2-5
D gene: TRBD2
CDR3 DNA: TGTGCCAGCAGCGTAGATCCAGCGGGAGTCGAGGAGACCCAGTACTTC
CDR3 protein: CASSVDPAGVEETQYF

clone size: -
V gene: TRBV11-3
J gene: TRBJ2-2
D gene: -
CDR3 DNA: TGTGCCAGCGCGAGCAGAAGCGGGAACACCGGGGAGCTGTTTTTT
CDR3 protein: CASASRSGNTGELFF

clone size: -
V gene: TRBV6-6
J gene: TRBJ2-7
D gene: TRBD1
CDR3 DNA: TGTGCCAGCAGATTCGGACAGGGGGACCCCTACGAGCAGTACTTC
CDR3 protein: CASRFGQGDPYEQYF

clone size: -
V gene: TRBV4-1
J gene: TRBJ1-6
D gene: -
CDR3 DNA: TGCGCCAGCAGCCAAGATCCCGGGGTTAATAATTCACCCCTCCACTTT
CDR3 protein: CASSQDPGVNNSPLHF

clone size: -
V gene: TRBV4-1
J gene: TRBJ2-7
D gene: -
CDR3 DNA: TGCGCCAGCAGCCAAGAGTTCTTCCAGGCCTACGAGCAGTACTTC
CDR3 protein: CASSQEFFQAYEQYF

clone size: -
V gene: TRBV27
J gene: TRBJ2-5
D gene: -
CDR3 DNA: TGTGCCAGCAGTTTTTTAGGGGGAGAGACCCAGTACTTC
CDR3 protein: CASSFLGGETQYF

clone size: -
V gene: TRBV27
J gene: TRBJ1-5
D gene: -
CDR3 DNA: TGTGCCAGCAGTCCCGGAGGCAATCAGCCCCAGCATTTT
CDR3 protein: CASSPGGNQPQHF

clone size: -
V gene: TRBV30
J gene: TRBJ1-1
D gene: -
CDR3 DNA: TGCGCCTTAAGTTTAGGGGGGAACACTGAAGCTTTCTTT
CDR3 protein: CALSLGGNTEAFF

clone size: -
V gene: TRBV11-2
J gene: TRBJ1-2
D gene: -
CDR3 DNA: TGTGCCAGCAGCCCCCAGAGGAGTTTTTCTAGCGGCTACACCTTC
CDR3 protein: CASSPQRSFSSGYTF

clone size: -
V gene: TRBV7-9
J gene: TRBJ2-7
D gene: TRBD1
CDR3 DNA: TGTGCCAGCAGCGATGGACAGGGAGGAACCTACGAGCAGTACTTC
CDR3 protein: CASSDGQGGTYEQYF

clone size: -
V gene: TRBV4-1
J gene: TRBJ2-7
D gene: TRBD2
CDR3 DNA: TGCGCCAGCAGCCCCAATGGACTAGCGGAGTCCTACGAGCAGTACTTC
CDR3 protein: CASSPNGLAESYEQYF